These 30 T cell receptor beta chains were sequenced from one sample in a study of cytomegalovirus exposure and HLA in healthy donors (dated by TCRdb to 2017 to 2019). The library was obtained by the immunoSEQ multiplex PCR assay. TCRdb obtained this table from immuneACCESS and retained in-frame rearrangements with V and J assigned. These tables miss some clones; where compared with another copy, unresolved V genes account for less than half of the shortfall, and the remainder is unexplained. This sample comprises around 150,000 clones, 88% of them detected only once. Around 3% of the sample comes from the top ten. Sequencing was performed on PBMCs. The receptors derive from a man younger than 35 in good health and CMV-seronegative.

The chain links TRBV19 to TRBJ2-1; 10 nucleotides line up with TRBD2. Germline CDR1 and CDR2: LNHDA and SQIVND (reference sequence). The CDR3 length is 15 residues. Trimming removed 6 bases from V and 5 bases from J; junction bases left unmatched: 7. In nucleotides, the CDR3 is TGTGCCAGTAGGACCTCTAGCGGGGGTAACAATGAGCAGTTCTTC. It yields the protein CASRTSSGGNNEQFF.

Remarks on this clone: The identical CDR3 is also encoded by other nucleotide sequences in the sample. The genes are TRBV27 and TRBJ2-3, with TRBD2 matching 9 bases. Per the germline V gene, CDR1 is MNHEY and CDR2 is SMNVEV (reference sequence). This CDR3 has 15 residues. V lost 6 bases to trimming and J lost 0 bases; unmatched junction nucleotides: 4. CDR3: CASSPLAGSTDTQYF. CDR3 nucleotide sequence: TGTGCCAGCAGCCCTCTAGCGGGAAGCACAGATACGCAGTATTTT.

This clone came up once. The chain combines TRBV6-1 with TRBJ1-1, with D possibly being TRBD1 (6 bases). The CDR3 extends over 12 amino acids. Germline values: CDR1 MNHNS, CDR2 SASEGT. V was cut by 6 bases and J by 2 bases, with 7 bases left in between. CDR3 sequence reads: CASRQGNTEAFF. The CDR3 DNA follows: TGTGCCAGCAGACAGGGCAACACTGAAGCTTTCTTT.

This rearrangement joins TRBV29-1 to TRBJ2-7; TRBD2 aligns across 13 bases. This CDR3 has 13 residues. Germline V gene data show CDR1 as SQVTM and CDR2 as ANQGSEA. Trimming cost V 5 bases and J 6 bases; bases outside gene matches: 4. The CDR3 region is CSVRTSGGGEQYV. The CDR3, as DNA: TGCAGCGTTAGGACTAGCGGGGGTGGCGAGCAGTACGTC.

The rearrangement links TRBV28 to TRBJ2-2; D remains unclear. With 4 bases removed from V and 4 bases from J, the gap between germline ends came to 7 bases. Germline V gene data show CDR1 as MDHEN and CDR2 as SYDVKM. The length of the CDR3 is 13 residues. CDR3 region: CASSSPVTGELFF. The CDR3, as DNA: TGTGCCAGCAGTTCACCGGTCACCGGGGAGCTGTTTTTT.

Regarding this clone: The sample contains more than one DNA sequence encoding this CDR3. J is TRBJ2-3 and V is TRBV7-6, with 9 bases lining up with TRBD2. Germline V CDR1 and CDR2: SGHVS, FNYEAQ. Germline trimming cut 2 bases from V and 1 base from J; bases unmatched to any gene: 1. The CDR3 sequence is 15 residues long. CDR3 in DNA: TGTGCCAGCAGCTTAAGGACTAGCGGCACAGATACGCAGTATTTT. Translating it yields CASSLRTSGTDTQYF.

The rearrangement uses TRBV6-6 and TRBJ2-5; a possible D gene is TRBD2 (6 bases). CDR1 and CDR2 (germline): MNHNY, SVGAGI (reference sequence). The CDR3 length is 14 residues. V was clipped by 4 bases and J by 5 bases, with 14 bases between them. The DNA of the CDR3 is TGTGCCAGCAGTTCCTTGGTCGGAGGGGAGACCCAGTACTTC. This gives the protein CASSSLVGGETQYF.

The rearrangement joins TRBV6-4 to TRBJ2-1, with TRBD2 matching 8 bases. This CDR3 has 15 amino acids. V shed 0 bases and J 4 bases; nucleotides not matched to a gene: 2. Germline V lookup: CDR1 MRHNA, CDR2 SNTAGT. The CDR3 region is CASSDSGRGYNEQFF. CDR3 DNA sequence: TGTGCCAGCAGTGACTCCGGGAGGGGGTACAATGAGCAGTTCTTC.

The V gene is TRBV7-6, the J gene TRBJ1-3; 8 bases are a match to TRBD1. V was pared by 4 bases and J by 4 bases, with 9 bases of the junction left unmatched. Per the germline V gene, CDR1 is SGHVS and CDR2 is FNYEAQ. The CDR3 extends over 16 amino acids. This CDR3 is CASSSTPQGAGNTIYF. DNA of the CDR3: TGTGCCAGCAGCTCGACACCTCAGGGGGCAGGAAACACCATATATTTT. The full variable domain, its missing parts supplied by reference TRBV7-6 and TRBJ1-3, is GAGVSQSPRYKVTKRGQDVALRCDPISGHVSLYWYRQALGQGPEFLTYFNYEAQQDKSGLPNDRFSAERPEGSISTLTIQRTEQRDSAMYRCASSSTPQGAGNTIYFGEGSWLTVV.

This chain connects TRBV13 to TRBJ1-1; D not resolved. V was clipped by 3 bases and J by 6 bases, with 14 bases between them. Germline V CDR1 and CDR2: PRHDT, FYEKMQ (reference sequence). This CDR3 has 14 residues. CDR3 nucleotide sequence: TGTGCCAGCAGCTTCGTCAACTCGCCTCCTGAAGCTTTCTTT. This translates into CASSFVNSPPEAFF.

The chain joins TRBV2 to TRBJ2-5, with D hard to call. Germline-derived CDR1 and CDR2 are SNHLY and FYNNEI. V lost 4 bases and J 3 bases, leaving 12 bases between the germline ends. The length of the CDR3 is 14 residues. The DNA of the CDR3 is TGTGCCAGCAGTGTCGGCAGGCTAAAAGAGACCCAGTACTTC. The encoded protein is CASSVGRLKETQYF. The full variable domain, with the rest looked up from reference TRBV2 and TRBJ2-5, is EPEVTQTPSHQVTQMGQEVILRCVPISNHLYFYWYRQILGQKVEFLVSFYNNEISEKSEIFDDQFSVERPDGSNFTLKIRSTKLEDSAMYFCASSVGRLKETQYFGPGTRLLVL.

The J gene is TRBJ1-2, the V gene TRBV6-1; a weak D match, TRBD1 (6 bases). Germline V gene lookup returns CDR1 MNHNS and CDR2 SASEGT. This CDR3 spans 14 amino acids. V lost 2 bases and J lost 8, with 15 bases in between. This CDR3 reads CASSEQGQLSGYTF. The CDR3 nucleotides are TGTGCCAGCAGTGAACAGGGGCAGCTATCGGGCTACACCTTC.

The chain carries TRBV4-1 and TRBJ1-1; D gene unclear. Germline V lookup: CDR1 MGHRA, CDR2 YSYEKL. This CDR3 has 12 residues. V gave up 6 bases and J gave up 11 bases, with 16 bases separating them. The CDR3 DNA follows: TGCGCCAGCAGACGTCCCGGTGGTGAGGCTTTCTTT. Its protein is CASRRPGGEAFF.

The chain recombines TRBV30 with TRBJ2-3, with D possibly being TRBD2 (7 bases). Trimming pared 2 bases from V and 0 bases from J, leaving 12 bases between. Germline CDR1 and CDR2: GTSNPN and SVGIG (reference sequence). The CDR3 is made up of 15 amino acids. The CDR3 DNA sequence: TGTGCCTGGAGTAGTGGGGGGGCTAGCACAGATACGCAGTATTTT. Amino acids: CAWSSGGASTDTQYF.

The chain carries TRBV4-3 and TRBJ1-5; no reliable D call. Trimming took 1 base from V and 7 from J, leaving 14 bases between them. The germline CDR1 and CDR2 sequences are LGHNA and YSLEER. The CDR3 runs 15 residues. The CDR3 loop reads CASSQGVLLGQPQHF. The DNA of the CDR3 is TGCGCCAGCAGCCAAGGAGTGTTGTTGGGCCAGCCCCAGCATTTT.

The chain uses TRBV27 and TRBJ1-2; TRBD1 agrees at 10 bases. CDR3 length: 15 amino acids. With V trimmed by 6 bases and J by 5 bases, 9 bases remained unmatched. Germline lookup yields CDR1 MNHEY and CDR2 SMNVEV (reference sequence). The CDR3 spells CASSPKDRGVYGYTF. CDR3 nucleotide sequence: TGTGCCAGCAGCCCCAAGGACAGGGGGGTGTATGGCTACACCTTC.

A single count supports this clone. The chain links TRBV28 to TRBJ1-1, with TRBD1 matching over 7 bases. Losses at the gene ends were 6 bases for V and 5 bases for J; bases not matched to a gene: 12. CDR3 length: 15 amino acids. Germline loops: CDR1 MDHEN, CDR2 SYDVKM. In nucleotides, the CDR3 is TGTGCCAGCAGGCCGACAGGGCAGCTGGGGACTGAAGCTTTCTTT. Translation: CASRPTGQLGTEAFF. Based on the CDR3 plus reference TRBV28 and TRBJ1-1, the full variable domain is DVKVTQSSRYLVKRTGEKVFLECVQDMDHENMFWYRQDPGLGLRLIYFSYDVKMKEKGDIPEGYSVSREKKERFSLILESASTNQTSMYLCASRPTGQLGTEAFFGQGTRLTVV.

This chain joins TRBV18 and TRBJ1-1; D is possibly TRBD1 (6 bases). Germline assignment: CDR1 KGHSH and CDR2 LQKENI. The CDR3 spans 13 residues. V lost 7 bases and J lost 5, with 14 bases in between. This chain's CDR3 is CASFSGDGTEAFF. The CDR3 DNA reads TGTGCCAGCTTTTCAGGGGATGGTACTGAAGCTTTCTTT.

This rearrangement joins TRBV27 to TRBJ2-5, with 10 bases fitting TRBD2. V lost 5 bases and J lost 5; bases outside the gene matches: 11. This CDR3 comprises 16 residues. Germline CDR1 MNHEY, CDR2 SMNVEV (reference sequence). The CDR3, as DNA: TGTGCCAGCAGTCTCTCGTTAGCGGGAGGACGGGAGACCCAGTACTTC. Protein product: CASSLSLAGGRETQYF.

The chain recombines TRBV27 with TRBJ2-7, with D perhaps TRBD1 (5 bases). This CDR3 spans 14 amino acids. Trimming cost V 6 bases and J 3 bases, with 15 bases left between them. Germline lookup yields CDR1 MNHEY and CDR2 SMNVEV (reference sequence). CDR3 bases: TGTGCCAGCAGCCTAGTCACAGGCCGCTACGAGCAGTACTTC. Translating gives CASSLVTGRYEQYF.

The chain combines TRBV4-2 with TRBJ2-7; the match to TRBD2 covers 7 bases. V trimming: 0 bases; J trimming: 9 bases; junction bases outside the gene matches: 8. The CDR3 is 14 residues long. The germline gives CDR1 LGHNA, CDR2 YNFKEQ. The CDR3 is CASSQEAGAGGQYF. DNA of the CDR3: TGTGCCAGCAGCCAAGAGGCGGGAGCGGGTGGGCAGTACTTC.

The chain is built from TRBV19 and TRBJ1-5, with 9 bases lining up with TRBD1. The CDR3 runs 17 residues. CDR1 is LNHDA, CDR2 SQIVND, per germline (reference sequence). Losses at the gene ends were 5 bases for V and 3 bases for J; bases not matched to a gene: 11. The CDR3 loop reads CASSPGQGTWDNQPQHF. Here the CDR3 DNA reads TGTGCCAGTAGTCCGGGACAGGGAACGTGGGACAATCAGCCCCAGCATTTT.

V and J are TRBV4-2 and TRBJ2-3, with a tentative D call TRBD1 (5 bases). This CDR3 has 16 residues. Trimming left V 0 bases short and J 0 bases short, with 10 bases between. CDR1 is LGHNA and CDR2 is YNFKEQ in the germline V gene. The CDR3 is CASSQEGHSSTDTQYF. CDR3 nucleotide sequence: TGTGCCAGCAGCCAAGAAGGACATTCTAGCACAGATACGCAGTATTTT.

The J gene is TRBJ2-1, the V gene TRBV29-1, with TRBD2 identical over 14 bases. The J segment lost 0 bases and the V segment lost 6 bases, leaving 10 bases of the junction unmatched. CDR1 SQVTM and CDR2 ANQGSEA come from the germline V gene. The CDR3 has 18 residues. The CDR3 reads CSVGVGLAGESSYNEQFF. CDR3 DNA: TGCAGCGTCGGTGTGGGACTAGCGGGAGAGAGCTCCTACAATGAGCAGTTCTTC.

The chain carries TRBV10-3 and TRBJ1-2; TRBD1 is a possible D gene (6 bases). The germline CDR1 and CDR2 sequences are ENHRY and SYGVKD. V was cut by 2 bases and J by 0 bases, with 7 bases left in between. This CDR3 is built from 14 residues. The CDR3 sequence: CAISEGQTNYGYTF. DNA of the CDR3: TGTGCCATCAGTGAGGGACAGACTAACTATGGCTACACCTTC.

The rearrangement joins TRBV5-1 to TRBJ1-5; D is uncertain. CDR1 SGHRS and CDR2 YFSETQ come from the germline V gene. Trimming left V 3 bases short and J 4 bases short, with 11 bases between. The CDR3 extends over 14 amino acids. CDR3 amino acids: CASSSRGGNQPQHF. The CDR3 DNA reads as TGCGCCAGCAGCTCAAGAGGCGGAAATCAGCCCCAGCATTTT. The variable domain in full, with the rest retrieved from reference TRBV5-1 and TRBJ1-5, is KAGVTQTPRYLIKTRGQQVTLSCSPISGHRSVSWYQQTPGQGLQFLFEYFSETQRNKGNFPGRFSGRQFSNSRSEMNVSTLELGDSALYLCASSSRGGNQPQHFGDGTRLSIL.

This clone was detected only a few times. The chain recombines TRBV28 with TRBJ2-6; 8 bases map to TRBD2. Germline loops: CDR1 MDHEN, CDR2 SYDVKM. The V segment lost 7 bases and the J segment 1 base; nucleotides outside the gene matches: 9. There are 17 residues in the CDR3. The CDR3, as DNA: TGTGCCAGCAAGGGAGCGGGGGCTTTATCTGGGGCCAACGTCCTGACTTTC. Amino acids: CASKGAGALSGANVLTF.

This chain links TRBV28 with TRBJ2-7; 7 positions match TRBD2. Germline lookup yields CDR1 MDHEN and CDR2 SYDVKM. The CDR3 has 15 amino acids. Trimming took 5 bases from V and 2 from J; bases not matched to a gene: 9. CDR3 in amino acids: CASSRSGLGTYEQYF. The DNA of the CDR3 is TGTGCCAGCAGTAGGTCAGGACTAGGGACCTACGAGCAGTACTTC.

This sequence joins TRBV29-1 and TRBJ2-7; D is possibly TRBD1 (5 bases). The V end was cut by 4 bases, the J end by 2 bases, with 12 bases between. This CDR3 is 13 amino acids long. Per germline, CDR1 SQVTM and CDR2 ANQGSEA. Here the CDR3 DNA reads TGCAGCGTTGGGACACTTCTAACCTACGAGCAGTACTTC. Translation: CSVGTLLTYEQYF.

This sequence joins TRBV28 and TRBJ1-1, with D uncertain. The CDR3 length is 11 residues. Germline loops: CDR1 MDHEN, CDR2 SYDVKM. The V and J ends lost 5 bases and 10 bases respectively, with 11 bases between them. The CDR3 here is CASSTLPRAFF. As DNA, the CDR3 is TGTGCCAGCAGTACCCTGCCGCGAGCTTTCTTT. The variable domain in full, completed from reference TRBV28 and TRBJ1-1, reads DVKVTQSSRYLVKRTGEKVFLECVQDMDHENMFWYRQDPGLGLRLIYFSYDVKMKEKGDIPEGYSVSREKKERFSLILESASTNQTSMYLCASSTLPRAFFGQGTRLTVV.